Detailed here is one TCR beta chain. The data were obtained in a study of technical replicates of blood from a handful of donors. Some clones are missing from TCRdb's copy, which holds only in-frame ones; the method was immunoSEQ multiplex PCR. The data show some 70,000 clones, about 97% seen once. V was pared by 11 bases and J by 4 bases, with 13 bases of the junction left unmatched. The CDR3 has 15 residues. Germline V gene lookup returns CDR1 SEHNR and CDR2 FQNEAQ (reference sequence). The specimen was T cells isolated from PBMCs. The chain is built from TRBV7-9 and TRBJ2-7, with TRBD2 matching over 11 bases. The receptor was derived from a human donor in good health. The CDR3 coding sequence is TGTGCCGGACTAAGAAGGCTAGCGGGAGGATACGAGCAGTACTTC. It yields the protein CAGLRRLAGGYEQYF.